The clone carrying this T cell receptor beta chain was picked up many times. The antigen is unknown. This sample stems from a study of CD8+CD57+ T cells in acquired aplastic anemia. As for the study in general: Sorted cells (CD4+ and CD8+) yielded DNA amounts that averaged about 2.9 ug.

Study-level findings and limits: Patient and control CD8+ Simpson's diversity was not significantly different. In common between the patients and the controls were around 30 CD8+ CDR3 sequences.

CDR1 and CDR2 (germline): DFQATT, SNEGSKA (reference sequence). The CDR3 is 12 amino acids. V lost 5 bases and J lost 8, with 13 bases in between. The use of genomic DNA as template underpinned the TCR beta VDJ and CDR3 profiling. Via MiXCR, TCRdb re-called the reads, giving one row per CDR3 protein. The sample yields 400,000 to 600,000 distinct CDR3 sequences, approximately 33% seen once. Patients sequenced had flow cytometry evidence of CD8+CD57+ cell expansion. Sequencing was performed on sorted CD4+, CD8+, or CD8+CD57+ T cells (not recorded which) from PBMCs. The chain is built from TRBV20-1 and TRBJ2-1; D is perhaps TRBD1 (6 bases). The sequence was obtained from a human donor with aplastic anemia. The CDR3 spells CSAVDRFHEQFF. The CDR3 region has the DNA TGCAGTGCTGTAGACAGGTTCCATGAGCAGTTCTTC.